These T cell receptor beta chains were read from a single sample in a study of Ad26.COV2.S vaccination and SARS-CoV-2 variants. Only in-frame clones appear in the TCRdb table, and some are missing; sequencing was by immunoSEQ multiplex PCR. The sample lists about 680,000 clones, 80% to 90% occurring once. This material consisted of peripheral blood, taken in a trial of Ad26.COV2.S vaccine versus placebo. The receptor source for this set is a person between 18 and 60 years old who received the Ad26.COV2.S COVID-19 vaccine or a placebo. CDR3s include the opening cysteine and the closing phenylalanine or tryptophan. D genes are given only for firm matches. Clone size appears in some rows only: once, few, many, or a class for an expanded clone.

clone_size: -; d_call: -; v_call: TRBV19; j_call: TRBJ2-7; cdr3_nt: TGTGCCAGTAGTATAAGGGACGCATACTACGAGCAGTACTTC; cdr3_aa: CASSIRDAYYEQYF
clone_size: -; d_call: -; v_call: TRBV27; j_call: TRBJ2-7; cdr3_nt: TGTGCCAGCAGTAGAAGGTTCTCCTACGAGCAGTACTTC; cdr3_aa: CASSRRFSYEQYF
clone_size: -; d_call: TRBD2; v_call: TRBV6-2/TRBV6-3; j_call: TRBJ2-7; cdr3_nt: TGTGCCAGCAGTTATGAAGCGGGAGATATCTACGAGCAGTACTTC; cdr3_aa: CASSYEAGDIYEQYF
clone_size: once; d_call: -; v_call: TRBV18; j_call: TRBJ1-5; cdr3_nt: TGTGCCAGCTCACTTCAGACCGGTCAGCCCCAGCATTTT; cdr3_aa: CASSLQTGQPQHF
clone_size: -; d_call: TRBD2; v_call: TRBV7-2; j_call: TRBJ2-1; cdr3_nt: TGTGCCAGCAGCTTGACTAGCGGGAGCAATGAGCAGTTCTTC; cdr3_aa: CASSLTSGSNEQFF
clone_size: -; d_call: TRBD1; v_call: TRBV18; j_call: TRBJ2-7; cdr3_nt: TGTGCCAGCTCCCCCGGGACAGGGTTAAAGAACGAGCAGTACTTC; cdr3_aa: CASSPGTGLKNEQYF
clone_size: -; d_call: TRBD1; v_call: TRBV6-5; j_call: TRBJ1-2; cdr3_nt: TGTGCCAGCAGTTACTCGACAGGGGGTGGGTATGGCTACACCTTC; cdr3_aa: CASSYSTGGGYGYTF
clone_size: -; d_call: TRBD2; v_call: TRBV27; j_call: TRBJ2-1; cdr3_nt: TGTGCCAGCAGTTTGACAGCGGGGTTGTCCTACAATGAGCAGTTCTTC; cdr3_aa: CASSLTAGLSYNEQFF
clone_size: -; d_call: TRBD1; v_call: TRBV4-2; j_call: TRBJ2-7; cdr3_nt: TGTGCCAGCAGCCAAGAGGGACAGGGGTTGTACGAGCAGTACTTC; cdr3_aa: CASSQEGQGLYEQYF
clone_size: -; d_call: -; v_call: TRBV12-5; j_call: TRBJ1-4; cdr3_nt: TGTGCTAGTGGAAAGGGGTTGGCAACTAATGAAAAACTGTTTTTT; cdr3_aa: CASGKGLATNEKLFF
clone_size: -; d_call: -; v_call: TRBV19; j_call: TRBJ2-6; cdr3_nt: TGTGCCAGTAGTAATATGGCCGCCAACGTCCTGACTTTC; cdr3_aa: CASSNMAANVLTF
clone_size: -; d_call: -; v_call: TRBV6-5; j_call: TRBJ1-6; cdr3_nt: TGTGCCAGCAGTTCGGGGCCCTTGGTAGGATCACCCCTCCACTTT; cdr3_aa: CASSSGPLVGSPLHF
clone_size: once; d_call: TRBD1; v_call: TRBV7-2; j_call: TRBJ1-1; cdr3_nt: TGTGCCAGCAGCTTAGACAGGACAGGAAGGGCCCTTGGGAACACTGAAGCTTTCTTT; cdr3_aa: CASSLDRTGRALGNTEAFF
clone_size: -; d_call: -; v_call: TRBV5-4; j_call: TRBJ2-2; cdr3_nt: TGTGCCAGCAGCTTGGGGGCGGGGACGAACACCGGGGAGCTGTTTTTT; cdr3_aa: CASSLGAGTNTGELFF
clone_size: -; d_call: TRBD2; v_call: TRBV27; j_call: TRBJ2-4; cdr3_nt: TGTGCCAGCTCCCTGCAGCGGGAGGCTAAAAACATTCAGTACTTC; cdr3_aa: CASSLQREAKNIQYF
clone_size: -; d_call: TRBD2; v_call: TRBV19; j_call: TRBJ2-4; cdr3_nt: TGTGCCAGTACATGGGTAGCGGGAGGAAACATTCAGTACTTC; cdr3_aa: CASTWVAGGNIQYF
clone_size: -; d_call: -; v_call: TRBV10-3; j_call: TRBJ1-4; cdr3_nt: TGTGCCATCGGCATCAGGGGCTCTAATGAAAAACTGTTTTTT; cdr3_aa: CAIGIRGSNEKLFF
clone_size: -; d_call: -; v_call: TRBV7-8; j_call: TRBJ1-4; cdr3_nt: TGTGCCAGCAGCTCGAGGACGGACCAGAATGAAAAACTGTTTTTT; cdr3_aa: CASSSRTDQNEKLFF
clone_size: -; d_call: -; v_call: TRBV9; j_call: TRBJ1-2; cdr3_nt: TGTGCCAGCAGCCTCAAAGACTTAGCTAACTATGGCTACACCTTC; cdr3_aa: CASSLKDLANYGYTF
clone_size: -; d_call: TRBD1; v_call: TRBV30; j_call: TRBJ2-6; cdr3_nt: TGTGCCTGGAGTCGGACAGGGTCGGCTGGGGCCAACGTCCTGACTTTC; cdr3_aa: CAWSRTGSAGANVLTF
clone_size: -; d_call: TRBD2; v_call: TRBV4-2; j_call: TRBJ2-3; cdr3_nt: TGTGCCAGCAGCCAGGGGACTAGCGGCCCCACAGATACGCAGTATTTT; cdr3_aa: CASSQGTSGPTDTQYF
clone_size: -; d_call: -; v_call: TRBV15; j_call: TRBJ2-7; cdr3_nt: TGTGCCACCAGCACCCAGACCGGGCAGTACGAGCAGTACTTC; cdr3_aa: CATSTQTGQYEQYF
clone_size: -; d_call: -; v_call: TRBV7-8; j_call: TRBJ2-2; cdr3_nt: TGTGCCAGCAGCTTTCAGGGCACCGGGGAGCTGTTTTTT; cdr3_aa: CASSFQGTGELFF
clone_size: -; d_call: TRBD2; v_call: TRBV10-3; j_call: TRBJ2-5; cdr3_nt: TGTGCCATCAGTGGCCCGGTGGACGGGAGGGCCGGAGAGACCCAGTACTTC; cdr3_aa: CAISGPVDGRAGETQYF
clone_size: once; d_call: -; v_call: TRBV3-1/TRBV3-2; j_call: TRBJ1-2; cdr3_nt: TGTGCCAGCAGCCAAGATGGGTCGATTAACTATGGCTACACCTTC; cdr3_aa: CASSQDGSINYGYTF
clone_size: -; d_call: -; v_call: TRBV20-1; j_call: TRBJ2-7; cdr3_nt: TGCAGTGTTATGCCGGAGGAGAAGCAGTACTTC; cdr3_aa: CSVMPEEKQYF
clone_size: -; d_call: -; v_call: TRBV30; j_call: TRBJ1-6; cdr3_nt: TGTGCCTGGATTCGAGGGACGACCTTTAATTCACCCCTCCACTTT; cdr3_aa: CAWIRGTTFNSPLHF
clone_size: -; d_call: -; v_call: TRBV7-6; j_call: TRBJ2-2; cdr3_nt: TGTGCCAGCAGCTCTAGAGGGGGATACACCGGGGAGCTGTTTTTT; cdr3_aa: CASSSRGGYTGELFF
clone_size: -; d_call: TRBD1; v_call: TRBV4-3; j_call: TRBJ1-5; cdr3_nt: TGCGCCAGCAGCCAAGAGACAGGGAGCAATCAGCCCCAGCATTTT; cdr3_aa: CASSQETGSNQPQHF
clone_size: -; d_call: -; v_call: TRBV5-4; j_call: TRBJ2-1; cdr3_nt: TGTGCCAGCAGCGGCAGGCGGACAGCTTACAATGAGCAGTTCTTC; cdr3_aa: CASSGRRTAYNEQFF
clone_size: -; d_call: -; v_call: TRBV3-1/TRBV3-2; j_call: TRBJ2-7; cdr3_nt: TGTGCCAGCAGCCAAGTTGACAGGCGTTACGAGCAGTACTTC; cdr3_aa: CASSQVDRRYEQYF
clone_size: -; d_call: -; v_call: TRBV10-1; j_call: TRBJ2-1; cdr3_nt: TGCGCCAGCAGCTTGAGCAGGACGGGAGCCTACAATGAGCAGTTCTTC; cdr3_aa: CASSLSRTGAYNEQFF
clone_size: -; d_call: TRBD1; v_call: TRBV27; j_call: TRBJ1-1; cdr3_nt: TGTGCCAGCAGTTCGAGGGACAGCCCTATGGGGGCTTTCTTT; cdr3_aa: CASSSRDSPMGAFF
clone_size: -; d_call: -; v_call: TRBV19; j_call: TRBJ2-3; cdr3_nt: TGTGCCAGTAGTATAGATGGGGGATTGGGCACAGATACGCAGTATTTT; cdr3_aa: CASSIDGGLGTDTQYF
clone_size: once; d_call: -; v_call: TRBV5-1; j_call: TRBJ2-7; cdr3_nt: TGCGCCAGCAGCTTGGACGGGCTGAACTCCTACGAGCAGTACTTC; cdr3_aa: CASSLDGLNSYEQYF
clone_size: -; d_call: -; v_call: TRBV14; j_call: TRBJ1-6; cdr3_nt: TGTGCCAGCAGCCAAGATCGGAGGGCAGCACTCCACTTT; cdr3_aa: CASSQDRRAALHF
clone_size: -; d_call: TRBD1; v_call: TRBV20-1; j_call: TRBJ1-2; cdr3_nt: TGCAGTGCTAGTACAGGGGACCGGGGCTATGGCTACACCTTC; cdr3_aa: CSASTGDRGYGYTF
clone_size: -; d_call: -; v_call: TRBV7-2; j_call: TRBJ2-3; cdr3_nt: TGTGCCAGCAGCTTAGGTAAACGGCTGGGGGCAGATACGCAGTATTTT; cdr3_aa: CASSLGKRLGADTQYF
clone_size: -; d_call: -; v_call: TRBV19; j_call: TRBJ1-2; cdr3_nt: TGTGCCAGTAGTATCCGTGGAGGCTATGGCTACACCTTC; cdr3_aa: CASSIRGGYGYTF
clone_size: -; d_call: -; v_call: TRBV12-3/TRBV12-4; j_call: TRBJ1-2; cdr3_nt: TGTGCCAGCAGTTGGAATGCTGTCTATGGCTACACCTTC; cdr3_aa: CASSWNAVYGYTF
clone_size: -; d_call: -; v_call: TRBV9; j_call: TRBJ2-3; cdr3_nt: TGTGCCAGCAGCGTAGCCACAGATACGCAGTATTTT; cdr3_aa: CASSVATDTQYF
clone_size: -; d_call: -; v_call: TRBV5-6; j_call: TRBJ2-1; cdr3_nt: TGTGCCAGCAGTAGGGGGGTGCCCTACAATGAGCAGTTCTTC; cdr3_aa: CASSRGVPYNEQFF
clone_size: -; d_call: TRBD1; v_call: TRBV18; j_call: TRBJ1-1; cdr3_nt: TGTGCCAGCTCACCCGACAGGGTTGGGGAGGCTTTCTTT; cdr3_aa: CASSPDRVGEAFF
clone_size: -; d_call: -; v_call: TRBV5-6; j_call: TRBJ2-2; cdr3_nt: TGTGCCAGCAGCCGTTTAATCCCCCGCACCGGGGAGCTGTTTTTT; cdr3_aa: CASSRLIPRTGELFF
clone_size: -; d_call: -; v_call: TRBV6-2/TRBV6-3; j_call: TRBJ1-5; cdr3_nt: TGTGCCAGCAGTTACTCGTCCGGCAGTCGCCTGCTCTATAGCAATCAGCCCCAGCATTTT; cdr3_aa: CASSYSSGSRLLYSNQPQHF
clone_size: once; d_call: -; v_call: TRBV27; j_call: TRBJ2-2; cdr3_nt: TGTGCCAGCGCTCCGAACACCGGGGAGCTGTTTTTT; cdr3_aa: CASAPNTGELFF
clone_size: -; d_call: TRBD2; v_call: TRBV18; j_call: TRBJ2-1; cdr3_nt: TGTGCCAGCTCACCGGGACTAGCGGGAGGGCCCAATGAGCAGTTCTTC; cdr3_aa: CASSPGLAGGPNEQFF
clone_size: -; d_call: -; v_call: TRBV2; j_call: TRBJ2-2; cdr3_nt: TGTGCCAGCAGCACCTTAAAACCGTACACCGGGGAGCTGTTTTTT; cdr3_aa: CASSTLKPYTGELFF
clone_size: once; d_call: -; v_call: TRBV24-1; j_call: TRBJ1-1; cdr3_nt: TGTGCCACCAGTGCCTCGGAACAGCTGGACACTGAAGCTTTCTTT; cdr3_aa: CATSASEQLDTEAFF